A single sample is the source of the 31 T cell receptor beta chains below, sequenced in a study of CD8+CD57+ T cells in acquired aplastic anemia (dated 2018 in TCRdb). TCRdb names Illumina HiSeq 2000 as the instrument used. Genomic DNA served as template for TCR beta VDJ combination and CDR3 sequence profiling. TCRdb cleaned the public reads at Q25 with fastp, built clones with MiXCR and kept in-frame beta chains. Under each unique CDR3 protein, matching rows form one entry showing the most common genes and DNA. Counted in this sample were some 150,000 distinct CDR3 sequences; 70% to 75% of them appeared once. More than 35% of the sample belongs to the ten largest clones. The patients picked for sequencing were ones in whom flow cytometry had shown an expansion of CD8+CD57+ cells. The sequenced sample was sorted CD4+, CD8+, or CD8+CD57+ T cells (not recorded which) from PBMCs. These receptors were taken from a human donor with aplastic anemia.

This chain joins TRBV5-8 and TRBJ1-6, with D hard to call. CDR3 size: 13 residues. In germline, CDR1 is SGHTS, CDR2 YDEGEE. The V end lost 2 bases, the J end lost 7 bases, and 7 bases lay between the germline ends. This CDR3 reads CASSLGSNSPLHF. The CDR3 region has the DNA TGTGCCAGCAGCTTAGGTTCCAATTCACCCCTCCACTTT.

V gene TRBV20-1 combines with J gene TRBJ2-7, with D possibly being TRBD1 or TRBD2 (5 bases each). V lost 5 bases, J lost 6 bases, and 20 bases lay in between. Germline V CDR1 and CDR2: DFQATT, SNEGSKA (reference sequence). The length of the CDR3 is 14 residues. The CDR3 nucleotides are TGCAGTGCTGCCCCTCGGGACCTACACCCCGAGCAGTACTTC. Its translation is CSAAPRDLHPEQYF.

The chain uses TRBV24-1 and TRBJ2-5; no firm D call. Germline-derived CDR1 and CDR2 are KGHDR and SFDVKD. Deletions cut 7 bases from V and 3 bases from J, with 11 bases between. This CDR3 has 13 amino acids. The CDR3 spells CATSPTLEETQYF. For the CDR3, the DNA is TGTGCCACCAGCCCGACATTGGAAGAGACCCAGTACTTC.

The chain joins TRBV20-1 to TRBJ2-5, with 10 bases identical to TRBD2. The V gene end was trimmed by 0 bases and the J gene end by 5 bases; junction bases not matched to a gene: 9. Germline CDR1 and CDR2: DFQATT and SNEGSKA (reference sequence). The CDR3 is made up of 16 amino acids. Here the CDR3 reads CSARDLSGRAGETQYF. As DNA, the CDR3 is TGCAGTGCTAGAGATTTAAGCGGGAGGGCAGGGGAGACCCAGTACTTC.

The gene calls are TRBV6-1 and TRBJ1-1; D uncertain. The CDR3 is 14 amino acids. Germline assignment: CDR1 MNHNS and CDR2 SASEGT. V lost 5 bases to trimming and J lost 4 bases, with 14 bases between them. In nucleotides, the CDR3 is TGTGCCAGCAGTTATATCTCGCGGTCCACTGAAGCTTTCTTT. Protein sequence: CASSYISRSTEAFF.

This chain connects TRBV7-8 to TRBJ2-7, with D possibly being TRBD1 (6 bases). V was pared by 5 bases and J by 6 bases, with 14 bases between. This CDR3 has 13 amino acids. CDR1 and CDR2 (germline): SGHVS, FQNEAQ. This CDR3 reads CASSHKYRVEQYF. Here the CDR3 DNA reads TGTGCCAGCAGCCACAAATACAGGGTCGAGCAGTACTTC.

The V and J genes are TRBV7-3 and TRBJ2-7; D not resolved. Trimming took 1 base from V and 0 from J, leaving 16 bases between them. Germline lookup yields CDR1 SGHTA and CDR2 FQGTGA. The CDR3 totals 17 residues. This CDR3 reads CASSLKVSYQSSYEQYF. Here the CDR3 DNA reads TGTGCCAGCAGCTTAAAGGTGTCCTACCAGTCCTCCTACGAGCAGTACTTC. Drawing the rest from reference TRBV7-3 and TRBJ2-7, the complete variable domain is GAGVSQTPSNKVTEKGKYVELRCDPISGHTALYWYRQSLGQGPEFLIYFQGTGAADDSGLPNDRFFAVRPEGSVSTLKIQRTERGDSAVYLCASSLKVSYQSSYEQYFGPGTRLTVT.

The chain uses TRBV3-1 and TRBJ2-2; D gene uncertain. Trimming cost V 1 base and J 13 bases, with 13 bases left between them. CDR1 and CDR2 (germline): LGHDT, YNNKEL (reference sequence). The CDR3 loop spans 13 amino acids. This CDR3 reads CASSQGAGEGLFF. The CDR3 region has the DNA TGTGCCAGCAGCCAAGGAGCAGGTGAAGGGCTGTTTTTT. Full variable domain (remainder filled in from reference TRBV3-1 and TRBJ2-2): DTAVSQTPKYLVTQMGNDKSIKCEQNLGHDTMYWYKQDSKKFLKIMFSYNNKELIINETVPNRFSPKSPDKAHLNLHINSLELGDSAVYFCASSQGAGEGLFFGEGSRLTVL.

J is TRBJ2-1 and V is TRBV19, with no clear D. This CDR3 has 14 amino acids. The germline V and J ends were trimmed by 5 bases and 10 bases, with 18 bases remaining between them. The germline gives CDR1 LNHDA, CDR2 SQIVND (reference sequence). CDR3 nucleotide sequence: TGTGCCAGTAGTGGCCAGAGAAGGGCCGGCGAGCAGTTCTTC. This gives the protein CASSGQRRAGEQFF. The variable domain in full, completed from reference TRBV19 and TRBJ2-1, reads DGGITQSPKYLFRKEGQNVTLSCEQNLNHDAMYWYRQDPGQGLRLIYYSQIVNDFQKGDIAEGYSVSREKKESFPLTVTSAQKNPTAFYLCASSGQRRAGEQFFGPGTRLTVL.

V is TRBV2 and J is TRBJ1-1; no clear D. CDR1 is SNHLY, CDR2 FYNNEI, per germline. V lost 6 bases to trimming and J lost 5 bases, with 13 bases between them. The CDR3 has 13 residues. This chain's CDR3 is CASRASVHTEAFF. DNA of the CDR3: TGTGCCAGCAGAGCGAGCGTGCATACTGAAGCTTTCTTT.

This clonotype has more than one count but fewer than ten. V and J are TRBV20-1 and TRBJ1-4; weak D call: TRBD1 (6 bases). This CDR3 comprises 13 residues. Germline assignment: CDR1 DFQATT and CDR2 SNEGSKA (reference sequence). Trimming cost V 0 bases and J 6 bases, with 8 bases left between them. CDR3 nucleotides: TGCAGTGCTAGAGATGCAGGGGATGAAAAACTGTTTTTT. Its translation: CSARDAGDEKLFF.

The J gene is TRBJ1-3, the V gene TRBV10-3, with 8 bases aligning to TRBD1. The CDR3 runs to 16 residues. CDR1 is ENHRY and CDR2 is SYGVKD in the germline V gene. V shed 11 bases, J shed 0 bases, and the junction held 12 bases outside the gene matches. CDR3 coding DNA: TGTGCCGGGATAGGGGACAGGACCCACTCTGGAAACACCATATATTTT. The encoded protein is CAGIGDRTHSGNTIYF.

This chain uses TRBV15 with TRBJ1-3, with D hard to call. Germline V lookup: CDR1 LNHNV, CDR2 YYDKDF (reference sequence). The CDR3 has 12 residues. Trimming took off 3 bases at V and 10 bases at J, with 10 bases between the two ends. The CDR3 nucleotides read TGTGCCACCAGCAGTGGCTTAGGGACCATATATTTT. Amino acids: CATSSGLGTIYF.

The chain carries TRBV19 and TRBJ2-7, with TRBD1 matching 10 bases. CDR1 and CDR2 (germline): LNHDA, SQIVND (reference sequence). This CDR3 is 14 amino acids long. V dropped 9 bases and J dropped 1; count of bases not matched to a gene: 6. The CDR3 DNA follows: TGTGCCAGAAGGGGACAGGGGCCTTCCTACGAGCAGTACGTC. Translating gives CARRGQGPSYEQYV.

V is TRBV5-1 and J is TRBJ2-2, with 8 nucleotides matching TRBD1. J lost 5 bases, V lost 5 bases, and 8 bases had no gene match. Germline CDR1 is SGHRS and CDR2 is YFSETQ. CDR3 size: 15 residues. The CDR3 is CASSPDRVGTGELFF. DNA of the CDR3: TGCGCCAGCAGTCCGGACAGGGTAGGGACCGGGGAGCTGTTTTTT.

The chain uses TRBV24-1 and TRBJ1-1; the match to TRBD1 covers 9 bases. V lost 3 bases, J lost 4 bases, and 8 bases stayed unmatched. CDR1 and CDR2 from the germline V gene are KGHDR and SFDVKD. This CDR3 is built from 16 residues. CDR3 region: CATSDTKQGAITEAFF. The CDR3, as DNA: TGTGCCACCAGTGATACCAAACAGGGGGCTATCACTGAAGCTTTCTTT.

This clonotype was observed many times. The chain joins TRBV28 to TRBJ2-5, with 9 bases that match TRBD1. Unmatched junction bases numbered 6, after V lost 3 bases and J lost 7 bases. There are 14 residues in the CDR3. Germline loops: CDR1 MDHEN, CDR2 SYDVKM. The CDR3 nucleotides are TGTGCCAGCAGTTTGGGGACAGGGTTTGGGACCCAGTACTTC. This encodes CASSLGTGFGTQYF.

This chain links TRBV7-2 with TRBJ2-7, with TRBD1 matching over 7 bases. Germline V gene lookup returns CDR1 SGHTA and CDR2 FQGNSA. V lost 3 bases to trimming and J lost 2 bases; unmatched junction nucleotides: 7. The CDR3 loop spans 15 amino acids. In DNA, the CDR3 is TGTGCCAGCAGCTTGGCAGGGGGTGAGACCTACGAGCAGTACGTC. It specifies CASSLAGGETYEQYV.

This clonotype was detected a few times. The chain has TRBV10-3 and TRBJ2-1, with 11 nucleotides matching TRBD1. The J segment lost 5 bases and the V segment lost 6 bases, leaving 3 bases of the junction unmatched. This CDR3 comprises 14 residues. CDR1 and CDR2 (germline): ENHRY, SYGVKD. CDR3: CAISPGQGDNEQFF. The CDR3 DNA is TGTGCCATCAGCCCGGGACAGGGGGACAATGAGCAGTTCTTC.

This chain links TRBV24-1 with TRBJ1-2, with D uncertain. Trimming stripped 4 bases from V and 5 bases from J, with 7 bases between. The V gene's germline CDR1 is KGHDR and CDR2 SFDVKD. CDR3 length: 12 amino acids. DNA for the CDR3: TGTGCCACCAGTGAGGCGGAGTATGGCTACACCTTC. It translates to CATSEAEYGYTF.

V is TRBV6-5 and J is TRBJ2-3; D is possibly TRBD1 or TRBD2 (5 bases each). CDR1 and CDR2 (germline): MNHEY, SVGAGI. The V and J ends lost 0 bases and 5 bases respectively, with 15 bases between them. The CDR3 runs to 16 residues. The CDR3 here is CASSYSAGSLLDTQYF. CDR3 in DNA: TGTGCCAGCAGTTACTCGGCAGGGAGCTTACTAGATACGCAGTATTTT.

CDR3 protein: CASSSMNTEAFF. CDR3 DNA sequence: TGTGCCAGCAGCTCAATGAACACTGAAGCTTTCTTT. The chain employs TRBV3-1 and TRBJ1-1; unclear D gene. This CDR3 is 12 amino acids long. Deletions cut 5 bases from V and 0 bases from J, with 4 bases between. Germline loops: CDR1 LGHDT, CDR2 YNNKEL (reference sequence). Using reference TRBV3-1 and TRBJ1-1 for the parts outside the CDR3, the full variable domain is DTAVSQTPKYLVTQMGNDKSIKCEQNLGHDTMYWYKQDSKKFLKIMFSYNNKELIINETVPNRFSPKSPDKAHLNLHINSLELGDSAVYFCASSSMNTEAFFGQGTRLTVV.

The rearrangement uses TRBV7-8 and TRBJ2-5, with D maybe TRBD2 (5 bases). There are 14 residues in the CDR3. V dropped 0 bases and J dropped 3 bases, with 8 bases sitting between them. CDR1 SGHVS and CDR2 FQNEAQ come from the germline V gene. The CDR3 bases are TGTGCCAGCAGCTTAGCGCTGAGGGAAGAGACCCAGTACTTC. Amino acids: CASSLALREETQYF.

The V call is TRBV19, the J call TRBJ2-7, with D possibly being TRBD1 (6 bases). The CDR3 covers 16 residues. The germline V gene has CDR1 LNHDA and CDR2 SQIVND (reference sequence). V dropped 3 bases and J dropped 4 bases, with 19 bases sitting between them. In DNA, the CDR3 is TGTGCCAGTAGTATTACAACCGGGACACCTTCTTACGAGCAGTACTTC. It translates to CASSITTGTPSYEQYF.

This clonotype occurred once. The rearrangement links TRBV7-9 to TRBJ1-1, with TRBD1 identical over 7 bases. The V gene end was trimmed by 4 bases and the J gene end by 5 bases; junction bases not matched to a gene: 1. There are 12 residues in the CDR3. Germline assignment: CDR1 SEHNR and CDR2 FQNEAQ (reference sequence). The CDR3 region is CASSSGGTEAFF. Here the CDR3 DNA reads TGTGCCAGCAGCTCAGGGGGTACTGAAGCTTTCTTT.

Only a few counts were recorded for this clonotype. V usage is TRBV2 and J usage is TRBJ2-5; 10 bases are shared with TRBD2. Unmatched junction bases numbered 8, after V lost 1 base and J lost 9 bases. This CDR3 has 15 amino acids. The germline CDR1 and CDR2 sequences are SNHLY and FYNNEI. The CDR3 DNA sequence: TGTGCCAGCAGTGAAGGGACTAGCGGTTCAGGGGCCCAGTACTTC. Its protein product is CASSEGTSGSGAQYF.

The chain couples TRBV19 to TRBJ2-1; 8 bases are shared with TRBD2. Trimming at V came to 6 bases and at J to 8 bases, leaving 15 bases not matched to a gene. Germline CDR1 reads LNHDA; CDR2 reads SQIVND (reference sequence). CDR3 length: 16 amino acids. The CDR3 DNA sequence: TGTGCCAGTAGGACGACTAGCGAGGGGAAAGCGGATGAGCAGTTCTTC. This encodes CASRTTSEGKADEQFF.

This chain connects TRBV15 to TRBJ1-1; D is unresolved. This CDR3 is built from 14 residues. With 0 bases removed from V and 1 base from J, the gap between germline ends came to 6 bases. CDR1 and CDR2 from the germline V gene are LNHNV and YYDKDF (reference sequence). The CDR3 coding sequence is TGTGCCACCAGCAGAGATTGGAGGAACACTGAAGCTTTCTTT. Translated, it gives CATSRDWRNTEAFF.

The chain carries TRBV10-2 and TRBJ2-1; 7 positions match TRBD1. V dropped 8 bases and J dropped 1; count of bases not matched to a gene: 5. Germline-derived CDR1 and CDR2 are WSHSY and SAAADI. The CDR3 covers 14 residues. The CDR3 loop is CASVDRVSYNEQFF. In nucleotides, the CDR3 is TGCGCCAGCGTCGACAGGGTTTCCTACAATGAGCAGTTCTTC.

Note on this clonotype: Germline and junction disagree at one end, which may indicate a read error. The chain has TRBV6-4 and TRBJ2-5, with a possible D match to TRBD1 (6 bases). The CDR3 runs 15 residues. CDR1 MRHNA and CDR2 SNTAGT come from the germline V gene. The CDR3 here is CAISWTDLYQETQYF. The CDR3 coding sequence is TGTGCCATCAGCTGGACAGATCTGTACCAGGAGACCCAGTACTTC.

This sequence joins TRBV10-3 and TRBJ1-3, with a possible D match to TRBD1 (5 bases). The CDR3 is 19 residues long. Germline V gene lookup returns CDR1 ENHRY and CDR2 SYGVKD. V dropped 0 bases and J dropped 1 base, with 19 bases sitting between them. The CDR3 is CAISESGKTGTVSGNTIYF. CDR3 coding DNA: TGTGCCATCAGTGAGTCTGGGAAGACCGGGACGGTATCTGGAAACACCATATATTTT.